This T cell receptor (beta chain) comes out of a study of CD8 T cells in ankylosing spondylitis. Comments on this clonotype: Its specificity is not known.

Germline V lookup: CDR1 SGDLS, CDR2 YYNGEE. The CDR3 has 12 amino acids. The V end was cut by 3 bases, the J end by 2 bases, with 5 bases between. Whole-study findings and limits: About 8 highly homologous variants made up a TCR beta motif that seemed to typify ankylosing spondylitis blood. Significantly higher representation of disease-linked clones was reported for matched ankylosing spondylitis synovial fluid. Prior literature has documented some motif variants in synovial fluid and blood from reactive arthritis.

Generation of TCR beta libraries employed quantitative 5'-RACE incorporating molecular barcodes. TCRdb redid the calling of the 5' RACE reads with MiXCR, one entry per CDR3 protein. Of roughly 40,000 distinct CDR3 sequences in the sample, 3.5% to 4% are singletons; the top ten hold 3% to 4%. The gene calls are TRBV9 and TRBJ2-5; D call uncertain. The TCR sequence derives from a female donor with ankylosing spondylitis or in good health (not recorded which). Sequenced: blood, either unsorted or a sorted T cell fraction (not recorded which). The CDR3 region is CASSGVQETQYF. The CDR3 DNA is TGTGCCAGCAGCGGTGTGCAAGAGACCCAGTACTTC.